The 25 T cell receptor beta chains given below trace back to one sample, sequenced in a study of T cells after yellow fever vaccination. TCRdb re-called the 5' RACE reads through MiXCR, storing one row per CDR3 protein. The sample has 450,000 to 650,000 distinct CDR3 sequences, 20% to 25% seen once. This material consisted of PBMCs, taken about 21 days after the first yellow fever vaccination. Receptor source: a man aged 18 to 29 who received the YFV17D yellow fever vaccine.

The chain couples TRBV4-1 to TRBJ2-3, with 8 bases that match TRBD1. Unmatched junction bases numbered 12, after V lost 3 bases and J lost 1 base. The CDR3 contains 18 residues. Germline CDR1 MGHRA, CDR2 YSYEKL. CDR3 loop: CASSQWPDRVSGTDTQYF. Written as DNA, the CDR3 is TGCGCCAGCAGCCAGTGGCCGGACAGGGTTTCGGGCACAGATACGCAGTATTTT.

This clonotype turned up a few times. The chain has TRBV20-1 and TRBJ2-1, with 7 bases aligning to TRBD2. After removal of 3 bases from V and 7 bases from J, the junction contained 12 bases not matched to a gene. The CDR3 sequence is 15 residues long. Germline-derived CDR1 and CDR2 are DFQATT and SNEGSKA (reference sequence). CDR3 loop: CSARAVGTTGNEQFF. CDR3 in DNA: TGCAGTGCTAGGGCGGTGGGGACTACCGGTAATGAGCAGTTCTTC.

This clonotype was detected a few times. The chain is built from TRBV2 and TRBJ2-1; D may be TRBD2 (5 bases). Trimming shortened V by 7 bases and J by 4 bases, and 11 bases separated the two germline ends. The germline V gene has CDR1 SNHLY and CDR2 FYNNEI. CDR3 length: 13 residues. CDR3 sequence reads: CASTGMPYNEQFF. As DNA, the CDR3 is TGTGCCAGCACCGGGATGCCTTACAATGAGCAGTTCTTC.

V and J are TRBV29-1 and TRBJ2-5; D is uncertain. CDR3 size: 11 residues. Trimming pared 2 bases from V and 5 bases from J, leaving 6 bases between. Germline CDR1 SQVTM, CDR2 ANQGSEA. The CDR3: CSVEKLETQYF. The DNA of the CDR3 is TGCAGCGTTGAAAAGCTGGAGACCCAGTACTTC.

This clonotype has only a few counts. This chain uses TRBV7-9 with TRBJ2-1, with a weak D call TRBD2 (5 bases). The CDR3 totals 15 residues. The V end lost 5 bases, the J end lost 6 bases, and 17 bases lay between the germline ends. CDR1 SEHNR and CDR2 FQNEAQ come from the germline V gene (reference sequence). The chain's CDR3 is CASSEVASLLNEQFF. CDR3 nucleotide sequence: TGTGCCAGCAGCGAGGTGGCTAGCTTACTCAATGAGCAGTTCTTC.

This rearrangement joins TRBV3-1 to TRBJ2-1; the match to TRBD1 covers 8 bases. CDR1 and CDR2 (germline): LGHDT, YNNKEL (reference sequence). CDR3 length equals 12 residues. V shed 3 bases, J shed 9 bases, and the junction held 1 base outside the gene matches. CDR3 nucleotide sequence: TGTGCCAGCAGCCAGACAGGGGTTGAGCAGTTCTTC. As protein: CASSQTGVEQFF.

This clonotype was detected only a few times. The rearrangement uses TRBV10-2 and TRBJ2-1; 7 bases line up with TRBD2. Germline trimming cut 6 bases from V and 4 bases from J; bases unmatched to any gene: 9. The CDR3 spans 15 residues. Germline CDR1 reads WSHSY; CDR2 reads SAAADI. The CDR3 coding sequence is TGCGCCAGCAGCCCCTTGGGGGGGAGGTACAATGAGCAGTTCTTC. Its translation is CASSPLGGRYNEQFF.

The V call is TRBV25-1, the J call TRBJ2-7; D may match TRBD1 or TRBD2 (6 bases each). CDR1 MGHDK and CDR2 SYGVNS come from the germline V gene. The CDR3 length is 11 residues. V was shortened by 11 bases and J by 6 bases, with 14 bases between the two germline ends. In DNA, the CDR3 is TGTGCCGTAGGGGGGTACCTCGAGCAGTACTTC. This translates into CAVGGYLEQYF.

The chain carries TRBV20-1 and TRBJ1-5; D is unclear. Germline values: CDR1 DFQATT, CDR2 SNEGSKA (reference sequence). There are 15 residues in the CDR3. V lost 4 bases to trimming and J lost 0 bases, with 13 bases between them. The CDR3 sequence: CSATLTRYSNQPQHF. In DNA, the CDR3 is TGCAGTGCTACCCTTACACGTTATAGCAATCAGCCCCAGCATTTT.

The chain has TRBV18 and TRBJ2-1, with D tentatively TRBD2 (5 bases). CDR1 is KGHSH, CDR2 LQKENI, per germline. There are 15 residues in the CDR3. V was trimmed by 1 base and J by 0 bases, leaving 7 bases between them. Here the CDR3 reads CASSPQRSSYNEQFF. CDR3 DNA: TGTGCCAGCTCACCACAGCGGAGCTCCTACAATGAGCAGTTCTTC.

In its sample, this clonotype was seen many times. In DNA form, the CDR3 reads TGCGCCAGCAGCTTCACTAGCGGGGGTTACAATGAGCAGTTCTTC. It yields the protein CASSFTSGGYNEQFF. The gene calls are TRBV4-3 and TRBJ2-1, with TRBD2 matching 11 bases. CDR1 is LGHNA, CDR2 YSLEER, per germline. This CDR3 contains 15 residues. V trimming: 5 bases; J trimming: 4 bases; junction bases outside the gene matches: 4.

The chain is built from TRBV20-1 and TRBJ1-1; D gene ambiguous. Trimming took 1 base from V and 1 from J, leaving 13 bases between them. Germline CDR1 is DFQATT and CDR2 is SNEGSKA (reference sequence). This CDR3 comprises 15 residues. The CDR3 spells CSARGRRTGNTEAFF. Written as DNA, the CDR3 is TGCAGTGCTAGAGGTCGCAGGACGGGGAACACTGAAGCTTTCTTT.

This clonotype was seen many times. The J gene is TRBJ2-7, the V gene TRBV5-1, with 7 nucleotides matching TRBD1. The V segment lost 0 bases and the J segment 4 bases; nucleotides outside the gene matches: 7. Germline V gives CDR1 SGHRS, CDR2 YFSETQ. This CDR3 has 15 amino acids. The DNA for the CDR3 is TGCGCCAGCAGCTTGGGTGGTGGACAGGTGTACGAGCAGTACTTC. As protein: CASSLGGGQVYEQYF.

This chain connects TRBV4-1 to TRBJ2-3; tentatively, D is TRBD2 (5 bases). V was cut by 4 bases and J by 4 bases, with 9 bases left in between. This CDR3 has 13 residues. The germline V gene has CDR1 MGHRA and CDR2 YSYEKL. CDR3 DNA sequence: TGCGCCAGCAGCCGCCAGGAGGCAGATACGCAGTATTTT. Its translation is CASSRQEADTQYF.

This clonotype was recorded a few times. The CDR3 DNA follows: TGCAGTGCTAGAGTTGTGACGAAAAACACCGGGGAGCTGTTTTTT. This translates into CSARVVTKNTGELFF. The chain couples TRBV20-1 to TRBJ2-2; no clear D. CDR3 length equals 15 residues. The ends were cut back, 1 base at V and 2 bases at J, with 11 bases in the middle. Germline V lookup: CDR1 DFQATT, CDR2 SNEGSKA (reference sequence).

Only a few counts were recorded for this clonotype. The chain combines TRBV25-1 with TRBJ2-7, with 10 bases identical to TRBD2. V was clipped by 4 bases and J by 0 bases; unmatched bases: 3. The CDR3 runs 15 residues. CDR1 and CDR2 (germline): MGHDK, SYGVNS. CDR3 residues: CASSAGLANSYEQYF. Written as DNA, the CDR3 is TGTGCCAGCAGTGCGGGACTAGCGAACTCCTACGAGCAGTACTTC.

In this sample, this clonotype turned up many times. The rearrangement joins TRBV5-6 to TRBJ2-7; 7 nucleotides line up with TRBD1. Germline loops: CDR1 SGHDT, CDR2 YYEEEE. CDR3 length: 14 residues. After removal of 3 bases from V and 1 base from J, the junction contained 4 bases not matched to a gene. The CDR3 region is CASSSPGQSYEQYF. The CDR3 region has the DNA TGTGCCAGCAGCTCCCCGGGACAGTCCTACGAGCAGTACTTC.

This clonotype was counted a few times. The genes are TRBV6-2 or TRBV6-3 and TRBJ2-7; the match to TRBD1 covers 9 bases. The CDR3 sequence is 13 residues long. With V trimmed by 7 bases and J by 2 bases, 3 bases remained unmatched. Germline V gene sequence: CDR1 MNHEY, CDR2 SVGEGT. CDR3 DNA sequence: TGTGCCAGCACCGGACAGGGGCCCTACGAGCAGTACTTC. Amino acid sequence: CASTGQGPYEQYF.

This clonotype was recorded a few times. The chain links TRBV7-2 to TRBJ2-1, with TRBD2 as a possible D gene (6 bases). The germline CDR1 and CDR2 sequences are SGHTA and FQGNSA. CDR3 size: 13 residues. Trimming took off 3 bases at V and 12 bases at J, with 15 bases between the two ends. DNA for the CDR3: TGTGCCAGCAGCTTCGAAGACCAGCGGGTGCAGTTCTTC. It is translated as CASSFEDQRVQFF.

The sample holds many counts of this clonotype. The chain links TRBV27 to TRBJ2-7, with D hard to call. The V gene's germline CDR1 is MNHEY and CDR2 SMNVEV (reference sequence). The CDR3 is 14 amino acids. With 6 bases removed from V and 2 bases from J, the gap between germline ends came to 14 bases. CDR3 nucleotides: TGTGCCAGCAGGGACGCCGTGAGCCCCTACGAGCAGTACTTC. Encoded protein: CASRDAVSPYEQYF.

The chain joins TRBV20-1 to TRBJ2-3, with 8 positions matching TRBD1. This CDR3 comprises 18 residues. The V gene end was trimmed by 2 bases and the J gene end by 0 bases; junction bases not matched to a gene: 13. CDR1 is DFQATT, CDR2 SNEGSKA, per germline (reference sequence). In nucleotides, the CDR3 is TGCAGTGCTAGATATAGAGGCAGGGGGCCTTTTAGCACAGATACGCAGTATTTT. Its translation: CSARYRGRGPFSTDTQYF.

The chain couples TRBV6-6 to TRBJ1-2, with D tentatively TRBD1 (6 bases). This CDR3 is built from 13 residues. V dropped 8 bases and J dropped 4 bases, with 14 bases sitting between them. Germline V gene sequence: CDR1 MNHNY, CDR2 SVGAGI (reference sequence). This CDR3 is CASYRGSAYGYTF. Written as DNA, the CDR3 is TGTGCCAGCTATAGGGGGTCTGCCTATGGCTACACCTTC.

This chain connects TRBV7-3 to TRBJ2-1, with 7 bases aligning to TRBD1. V shed 3 bases and J 3 bases; nucleotides not matched to a gene: 5. Germline V gene lookup returns CDR1 SGHTA and CDR2 FQGTGA. This CDR3 is built from 15 residues. The CDR3 sequence is CASSFRGGRYNEQFF. The CDR3, as DNA: TGTGCCAGCAGCTTCCGAGGGGGCCGCTACAATGAGCAGTTCTTC.

The chain couples TRBV29-1 to TRBJ1-2, with D maybe TRBD1 (5 bases). The CDR3 spans 14 residues. The germline V gene has CDR1 SQVTM and CDR2 ANQGSEA. V was cut by 5 bases and J by 4 bases, with 17 bases left in between. The CDR3 loop reads CSVTRGVGGYGYTF. The DNA of the CDR3 is TGCAGCGTTACCCGGGGGGTAGGCGGCTATGGCTACACCTTC.

The chain combines TRBV11-3 with TRBJ1-6, with D uncertain. This CDR3 contains 13 residues. The V and J ends lost 4 bases and 10 bases respectively, with 11 bases between them. Germline CDR1 is SGHNT and CDR2 is YENEEA. CDR3 nucleotides: TGTGCCAGCAGCTCGGGGATGGACTCACCCCTCCACTTT. It codes for CASSSGMDSPLHF.